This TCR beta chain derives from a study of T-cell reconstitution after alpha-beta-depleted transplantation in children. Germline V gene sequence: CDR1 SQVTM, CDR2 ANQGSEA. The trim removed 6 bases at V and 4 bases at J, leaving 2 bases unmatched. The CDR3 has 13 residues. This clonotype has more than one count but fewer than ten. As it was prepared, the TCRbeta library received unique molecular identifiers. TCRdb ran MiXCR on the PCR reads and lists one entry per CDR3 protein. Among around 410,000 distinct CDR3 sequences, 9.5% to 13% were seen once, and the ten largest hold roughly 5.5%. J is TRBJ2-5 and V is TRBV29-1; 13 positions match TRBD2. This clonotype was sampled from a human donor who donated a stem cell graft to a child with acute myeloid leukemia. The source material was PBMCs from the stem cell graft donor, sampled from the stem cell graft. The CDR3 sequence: CSVRTSGRETQYF. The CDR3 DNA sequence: TGCAGCGTCAGGACTAGCGGGAGAGAGACCCAGTACTTC. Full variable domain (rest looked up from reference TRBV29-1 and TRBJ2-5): SAVISQKPSRDICQRGTSLTIQCQVDSQVTMMFWYRQQPGQSLTLIATANQGSEATYESGFVIDKFPISRPNLTFSTLTVSNMSPEDSSIYLCSVRTSGRETQYFGPGTRLLVL.